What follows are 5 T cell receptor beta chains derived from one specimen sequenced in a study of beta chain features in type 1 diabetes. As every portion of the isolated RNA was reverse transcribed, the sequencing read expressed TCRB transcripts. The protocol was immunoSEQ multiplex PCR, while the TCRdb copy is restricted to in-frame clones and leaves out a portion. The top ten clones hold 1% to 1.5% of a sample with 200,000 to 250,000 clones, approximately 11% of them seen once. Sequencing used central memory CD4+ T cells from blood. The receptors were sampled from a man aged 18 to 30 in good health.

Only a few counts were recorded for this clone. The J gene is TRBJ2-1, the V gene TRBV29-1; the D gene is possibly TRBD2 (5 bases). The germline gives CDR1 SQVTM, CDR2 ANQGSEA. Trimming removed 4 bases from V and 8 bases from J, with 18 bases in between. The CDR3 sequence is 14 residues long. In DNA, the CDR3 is TGCAGCGTTGTAAGGCTAGCCCTGCGGGATGAGCAGTTCTTC. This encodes CSVVRLALRDEQFF.

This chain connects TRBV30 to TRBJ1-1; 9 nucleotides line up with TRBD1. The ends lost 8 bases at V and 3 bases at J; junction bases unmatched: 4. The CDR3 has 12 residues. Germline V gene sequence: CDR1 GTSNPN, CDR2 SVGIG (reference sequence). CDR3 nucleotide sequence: TGTGCCCACCGACAGGGGGACACTGAAGCTTTCTTT. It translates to CAHRQGDTEAFF.

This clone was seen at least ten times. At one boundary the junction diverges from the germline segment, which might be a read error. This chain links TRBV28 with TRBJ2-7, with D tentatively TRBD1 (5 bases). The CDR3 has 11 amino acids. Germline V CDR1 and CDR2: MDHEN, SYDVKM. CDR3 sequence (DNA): TGTGCCAGCAGCCGGTACGACAGCAAGGACTTC. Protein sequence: CASSRYDSKDF.

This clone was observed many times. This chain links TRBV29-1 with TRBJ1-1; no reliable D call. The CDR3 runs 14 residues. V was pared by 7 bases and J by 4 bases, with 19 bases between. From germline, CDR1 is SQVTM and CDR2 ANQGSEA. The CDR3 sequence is CSERGTALGTEAFF. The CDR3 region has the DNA TGCAGCGAGCGGGGTACGGCTCTCGGCACTGAAGCTTTCTTT.

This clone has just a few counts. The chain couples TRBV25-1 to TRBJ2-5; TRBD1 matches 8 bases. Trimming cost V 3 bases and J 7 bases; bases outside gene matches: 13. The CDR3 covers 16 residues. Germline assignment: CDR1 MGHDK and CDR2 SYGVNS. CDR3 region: CASSEPGQGERGTQYF. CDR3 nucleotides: TGTGCCAGCAGTGAGCCCGGACAGGGCGAAAGGGGGACCCAGTACTTC.